The following is a TCR beta chain sequence with its context. The data belong to a study of blood T cell repertoires in COVID-19. Study information: Nucleic acid was either cDNA or gDNA, and it came from T cells, B-cell-depleted T cells, or PBMCs.

Cohort 3 recovery required two negative PCRs, clearance, or symptom resolution. Authors' processing steps: Nucleated cell number was recorded as an estimate derived from reference gene primer amplification. TCRdb's table, derived via immunoSEQ multiplex PCR, lists solely in-frame clones and lacks some. The V and J calls and the clone size are those of that table, but D and trimming were determined from the DNA. The sample comprises under 300,000 clones, around nine tenths of which are singletons, and 1.7% rests with the top ten. V lost 6 bases to trimming and J lost 7 bases, with 22 bases between them. Germline CDR1 reads SGHTA; CDR2 reads FQGNSA. The CDR3 sequence is 16 residues long.

The rearrangement links TRBV7-2 to TRBJ2-1, with D possibly TRBD1 on 5 matching bases. The sequenced sample was PBMCs or T cells enriched from blood (not recorded which). This sequence was found in a woman in her thirties or forties who had recovered from COVID-19. As DNA, the CDR3 is TGTGCCAGCAGTTCCCAGGTCAGGGCGTTTGAAAATGAGCAGTTCTTC. Encoded protein: CASSSQVRAFENEQFF.